This entry lists 32 T cell receptor beta chains sequenced from one sample in a study of naive and memory T cell subsets. An equimolar mix of two oligonucleotides served as the beta constant-region primer for TRBC1 and TRBC2. TCRdb redid the calling of the UMI-ligation and nested PCR reads with MiXCR, one entry per CDR3 protein. The sample includes about 85,000 distinct CDR3 sequences, 10% to 15% of them seen just once. The sample was central memory CD4+ T cells from blood. The receptors come from a human donor in good health.

This chain uses TRBV7-2 with TRBJ2-5; the D gene is possibly TRBD1 (6 bases). V was pared by 2 bases and J by 1 base, with 8 bases between. The CDR3 has 14 residues. CDR1 SGHTA and CDR2 FQGNSA come from the germline V gene. DNA of the CDR3: TGTGCCAGCAGCTTACAGGGGTCCCAAGAGACCCAGTACTTC. Its protein is CASSLQGSQETQYF.

This chain joins TRBV28 and TRBJ1-5; D possibly corresponds to TRBD1 (6 bases). Germline loops: CDR1 MDHEN, CDR2 SYDVKM. Trimming stripped 7 bases from V and 5 bases from J, with 15 bases between. This CDR3 contains 14 residues. The DNA for the CDR3 is TGTGCCAGCAACCCCGGGACACCCTATCAGCCCCAGCATTTT. It is translated as CASNPGTPYQPQHF. Variable domain in full (rest from reference TRBV28 and TRBJ1-5): DVKVTQSSRYLVKRTGEKVFLECVQDMDHENMFWYRQDPGLGLRLIYFSYDVKMKEKGDIPEGYSVSREKKERFSLILESASTNQTSMYLCASNPGTPYQPQHFGDGTRLSIL.

The sample holds many counts of this clonotype. The V call is TRBV7-6, the J call TRBJ1-6; possible D gene TRBD1, 5 bases. The CDR3 extends over 15 amino acids. V lost 5 bases and J 7 bases, leaving 15 bases between the germline ends. From germline, CDR1 is SGHVS and CDR2 FNYEAQ. CDR3 loop: CASSPTDYFNSPLHF. CDR3 DNA sequence: TGTGCCAGCAGCCCGACAGACTACTTCAATTCACCCCTCCACTTT.

This clonotype was counted between two and nine times. The chain carries TRBV30 and TRBJ2-7; 8 nucleotides line up with TRBD2. The CDR3 totals 14 residues. Trimming removed 6 bases from V and 1 base from J; junction bases left unmatched: 8. Germline V gene lookup returns CDR1 GTSNPN and CDR2 SVGIG (reference sequence). The CDR3 loop reads CACRKLAVSYEQYF. As DNA, the CDR3 is TGTGCCTGTAGAAAACTAGCGGTATCCTACGAGCAGTACTTC.

This clonotype was seen a handful of times. V and J are TRBV7-2 and TRBJ2-3; 9 bases are a match to TRBD1. This CDR3 contains 16 residues. V lost 9 bases, J lost 2 bases, and 12 bases stayed unmatched. CDR1 and CDR2 from the germline V gene are SGHTA and FQGNSA. CDR3 DNA: TGTGCCAGTACCACGGGACAGGGAGGGATCACAGATACGCAGTATTTT. This gives the protein CASTTGQGGITDTQYF.

This clonotype appeared a few times. V usage is TRBV12-3 or TRBV12-4 and J usage is TRBJ1-2, with TRBD1 identical over 9 bases. The CDR3 is 15 amino acids. V gave up 5 bases and J gave up 3 bases; unmatched junction bases: 7. CDR3 region: CASSRTGAGYYGYTF. CDR3 nucleotides: TGTGCCAGCAGTCGGACAGGGGCGGGCTACTATGGCTACACCTTC.

In this sample, this clonotype turned up a few times. The chain couples TRBV11-2 to TRBJ2-3; D tentatively fits TRBD1 or TRBD2 (6 bases each). The V and J ends lost 11 bases and 2 bases respectively, with 14 bases between them. Germline lookup yields CDR1 SGHAT and CDR2 FQNNGV. This CDR3 comprises 13 residues. CDR3 coding DNA: TGTGCCCTGAGGGGGGTCACCACAGATACGCAGTATTTT. This gives the protein CALRGVTTDTQYF.

This clonotype was detected ten times or more. The rearrangement links TRBV20-1 to TRBJ1-4; D not certain. V gave up 3 bases and J gave up 8 bases, with 13 bases separating them. This CDR3 has 13 residues. CDR1 is DFQATT and CDR2 is SNEGSKA in the germline V gene (reference sequence). CDR3: CSASREKTEKLFF. The CDR3 nucleotides read TGCAGTGCTAGTCGGGAGAAGACGGAAAAACTGTTTTTT.

This clonotype has just a few counts. The rearrangement links TRBV10-3 to TRBJ2-1; 8 bases are a match to TRBD1. The junction had 4 bases not matched to a gene; V was cut back by 7 bases and J by 5 bases. Germline V gene sequence: CDR1 ENHRY, CDR2 SYGVKD. There are 13 residues in the CDR3. The CDR3 sequence is CAITRGHDNEQFF. DNA for the CDR3: TGTGCCATCACCAGGGGGCACGACAATGAGCAGTTCTTC.

Only a few counts were recorded for this clonotype. The chain is built from TRBV20-1 and TRBJ1-1, with TRBD1 identical over 8 bases. V shed 0 bases, J shed 4 bases, and the junction held 10 bases outside the gene matches. The germline V gene has CDR1 DFQATT and CDR2 SNEGSKA (reference sequence). This CDR3 comprises 16 residues. The CDR3 DNA sequence: TGCAGTGCTAGAGACCAAAGACAGGGGTCGACCACTGAAGCTTTCTTT. Protein product: CSARDQRQGSTTEAFF.

This clonotype was seen a handful of times. The gene calls are TRBV20-1 and TRBJ1-1; a weak D match, TRBD1 (5 bases). The length of the CDR3 is 12 residues. Per germline, CDR1 DFQATT and CDR2 SNEGSKA (reference sequence). V was shortened by 1 base and J by 2 bases, with 5 bases between the two germline ends. The CDR3 here is CSARGGNTEAFF. The DNA of the CDR3 is TGCAGTGCTAGAGGGGGCAACACTGAAGCTTTCTTT.

The gene calls are TRBV29-1 and TRBJ2-3, with 10 bases aligning to TRBD1. The V segment lost 4 bases and the J segment 2 bases; nucleotides outside the gene matches: 3. Germline V gene data show CDR1 as SQVTM and CDR2 as ANQGSEA. This CDR3 is 14 amino acids long. CDR3 in amino acids: CSVADRGPTDTQYF. CDR3 sequence (DNA): TGCAGCGTTGCTGACAGGGGGCCCACAGATACGCAGTATTTT.

In its sample, this clonotype was seen a few times. CDR3 coding DNA: TGTGCCAGCAGCTGGGCGGGAGTCCTCACAGATACGCAGTATTTT. The encoded protein is CASSWAGVLTDTQYF. V usage is TRBV7-2 and J usage is TRBJ2-3, with 7 bases aligning to TRBD2. This CDR3 is 15 amino acids long. The germline CDR1 and CDR2 sequences are SGHTA and FQGNSA. J gave up 2 bases and V 4 bases, and 6 bases lay outside the gene matches.

This clonotype was seen a few times. The chain combines TRBV5-1 with TRBJ2-1; 7 bases fit TRBD2. Germline values: CDR1 SGHRS, CDR2 YFSETQ. J lost 9 bases, V lost 2 bases, and 8 bases had no gene match. The CDR3 is 14 residues long. DNA of the CDR3: TGCGCCAGCAGCTTTGGCGGGAGAGGTGGTGAGCAGTTCTTC. Amino acid sequence: CASSFGGRGGEQFF.

This chain joins TRBV14 and TRBJ2-7; 7 bases align to TRBD2. The germline CDR1 and CDR2 sequences are SGHDN and FVKESK. The CDR3 consists of 13 residues. Trimming removed 5 bases from V and 9 bases from J; junction bases left unmatched: 10. CDR3 coding DNA: TGTGCCAGCAGCGGAGGACTAGTTGTGTCGCAGTACTTC. Translation: CASSGGLVVSQYF.

This clonotype was seen only a few times. The rearrangement joins TRBV18 to TRBJ2-7, with 7 bases identical to TRBD2. With V trimmed by 3 bases and J by 3 bases, 2 bases remained unmatched. The CDR3 is 13 amino acids. Per the germline V gene, CDR1 is KGHSH and CDR2 is LQKENI. CDR3 sequence: CASSPGGFYEQYF. Written as DNA, the CDR3 is TGTGCCAGCTCACCGGGGGGGTTCTACGAGCAGTACTTC.

V is TRBV2 and J is TRBJ2-7, with 10 bases that match TRBD2. The length of the CDR3 is 14 residues. CDR1 SNHLY and CDR2 FYNNEI come from the germline V gene. The V and J ends lost 8 bases and 0 bases, in that order; junction bases with no gene match: 4. The CDR3 sequence: CASEGTSASYEQYF. As DNA, the CDR3 is TGTGCCAGCGAGGGGACTAGCGCCTCCTACGAGCAGTACTTC.

The rearrangement joins TRBV5-1 to TRBJ2-3; TRBD2 agrees at 14 bases. V lost 1 base to trimming and J lost 9 bases; unmatched junction nucleotides: 10. The germline gives CDR1 SGHRS, CDR2 YFSETQ. The CDR3 covers 17 residues. CDR3 DNA sequence: TGCGCCAGCAGCTTGTCTGGACTAGCGGGAGGAAGGGGGACGCAGTATTTT. Translating gives CASSLSGLAGGRGTQYF. The full variable domain, its missing parts supplied by reference TRBV5-1 and TRBJ2-3, is KAGVTQTPRYLIKTRGQQVTLSCSPISGHRSVSWYQQTPGQGLQFLFEYFSETQRNKGNFPGRFSGRQFSNSRSEMNVSTLELGDSALYLCASSLSGLAGGRGTQYFGPGTRLTVL.

V gene TRBV6-1 combines with J gene TRBJ2-5, with D unresolved. The germline V gene encodes CDR1 MNHNS and CDR2 SASEGT. Deletions cut 4 bases from V and 4 bases from J, with 7 bases between. The CDR3 is made up of 12 amino acids. The DNA for the CDR3 is TGTGCCAGCAGTGGGAACAGAGAGACCCAGTACTTC. Its protein is CASSGNRETQYF.

This chain joins TRBV5-6 and TRBJ2-5; tentatively, D is TRBD1 or TRBD2 (5 bases each). CDR3 length: 16 residues. Germline V gene lookup returns CDR1 SGHDT and CDR2 YYEEEE. The germline V and J ends were trimmed by 7 bases and 2 bases, with 21 bases remaining between them. CDR3: CASRYLGPIEQETQYF. The CDR3 nucleotides read TGTGCCAGCCGCTACTTGGGACCGATCGAACAAGAGACCCAGTACTTC.

Only a few counts were recorded for this clonotype. The rearrangement links TRBV20-1 to TRBJ2-7, with 8 bases matching TRBD2. The V gene end was trimmed by 4 bases and the J gene end by 6 bases; junction bases not matched to a gene: 8. This CDR3 comprises 13 residues. CDR1 is DFQATT and CDR2 is SNEGSKA in the germline V gene (reference sequence). Here the CDR3 DNA reads TGCAGTGCTATACGGGGGGGGACGGGCGAGCAGTACTTC. Its protein product is CSAIRGGTGEQYF.

Ten or more counts support this clonotype. V usage is TRBV20-1 and J usage is TRBJ2-3, with a possible D match to TRBD2 (6 bases). This CDR3 comprises 14 residues. V was clipped by 2 bases and J by 1 base, with 10 bases between them. The germline V gene has CDR1 DFQATT and CDR2 SNEGSKA (reference sequence). CDR3 coding DNA: TGCAGTGCTAGACCCTCTAGCGGCACAGATACGCAGTATTTT. It translates to CSARPSSGTDTQYF.

The chain uses TRBV2 and TRBJ2-5, with 10 bases aligning to TRBD2. Germline V gene data show CDR1 as SNHLY and CDR2 as FYNNEI. V dropped 2 bases and J dropped 2; count of bases not matched to a gene: 11. CDR3 length: 18 residues. The CDR3 loop is CASSELNRPGLAQETQYF. The DNA of the CDR3 is TGTGCCAGCAGTGAACTTAACAGGCCGGGACTAGCGCAAGAGACCCAGTACTTC.

This clonotype was observed a handful of times. The chain is built from TRBV20-1 and TRBJ1-2; perhaps TRBD1 as D (5 bases). Trimming stripped 3 bases from V and 7 bases from J, with 12 bases between. Germline V gene lookup returns CDR1 DFQATT and CDR2 SNEGSKA (reference sequence). This CDR3 comprises 12 residues. CDR3 DNA sequence: TGCAGTGCTAGTATTGGGGACTCTGGCTACACCTTC. Encoded protein: CSASIGDSGYTF.

This clonotype has a handful of counts. The chain carries TRBV20-1 and TRBJ1-5, with a tentative D call TRBD1 (6 bases). This CDR3 has 16 amino acids. Germline CDR1 DFQATT, CDR2 SNEGSKA (reference sequence). The V and J ends lost 5 bases and 3 bases respectively, with 20 bases between them. This CDR3 reads CSALGGLRDHNQPQHF. CDR3 in DNA: TGCAGTGCTTTGGGGGGGCTCCGGGACCACAATCAGCCCCAGCATTTT.

This clonotype came up many times. This chain uses TRBV6-5 with TRBJ2-5, with a possible D match to TRBD2 (5 bases). The V end lost 0 bases, the J end lost 4 bases, and 9 bases lay between the germline ends. The CDR3 has 14 residues. Germline V lookup: CDR1 MNHEY, CDR2 SVGAGI. The CDR3 region is CASSYSNGRETQYF. CDR3 nucleotides: TGTGCCAGCAGTTACTCGAATGGGAGAGAGACCCAGTACTTC.

This clonotype was detected many times. The chain links TRBV10-3 to TRBJ2-2; perhaps TRBD2 as D (5 bases). Germline V gives CDR1 ENHRY, CDR2 SYGVKD. CDR3 length: 15 amino acids. V lost 0 bases to trimming and J lost 2 bases, with 7 bases between them. The CDR3 here is CAISESRANTGELFF. The CDR3 DNA follows: TGTGCCATCAGTGAGTCGAGGGCAAACACCGGGGAGCTGTTTTTT.

This clonotype was counted only a few times. This chain joins TRBV6-2 or TRBV6-3 and TRBJ2-1; 9 bases are a match to TRBD2. There are 18 residues in the CDR3. V lost 2 bases and J lost 4; bases outside the gene matches: 12. CDR1 is MNHEY and CDR2 is SVGEGT in the germline V gene. The CDR3 region has the DNA TGTGCCAGCAGTTACAGTGTCGGCGGGAGGGCGAGGTACAATGAGCAGTTCTTC. Its translation: CASSYSVGGRARYNEQFF.

This clonotype was recorded a few times. The CDR3 loop is CASSQRQGDQPQHF. The CDR3 DNA follows: TGTGCCAGCAGCCAACGACAGGGGGATCAGCCCCAGCATTTT. V usage is TRBV7-2 and J usage is TRBJ1-5; 9 nucleotides agree with TRBD1. CDR1 SGHTA and CDR2 FQGNSA come from the germline V gene. The CDR3 runs 14 residues. With V trimmed by 5 bases and J by 5 bases, 4 bases remained unmatched.

This clonotype was picked up a small number of times. This chain links TRBV18 with TRBJ2-7; 7 bases are shared with TRBD2. Germline V CDR1 and CDR2: KGHSH, LQKENI. This CDR3 is 15 amino acids long. With V trimmed by 6 bases and J by 0 bases, 8 bases remained unmatched. The CDR3 sequence is CASSTGPGGSYEQYF. In DNA form, the CDR3 reads TGTGCCAGCTCTACGGGACCGGGGGGCTCCTACGAGCAGTACTTC.

Details on this clonotype: At one boundary the junction diverges from the germline segment, which might be a read error. This chain joins TRBV20-1 and TRBJ2-3, with D hard to call. CDR1 is DFQATT, CDR2 SNEGSKA, per germline (reference sequence). There are 14 residues in the CDR3. The chain's CDR3 is CSADPSEGTDAQYF. Here the CDR3 DNA reads TGCAGTGCAGACCCTAGTGAAGGCACAGATGCGCAGTATTTT.

This chain connects TRBV29-1 to TRBJ2-1; 10 positions agree with TRBD2. Germline CDR1 reads SQVTM; CDR2 reads ANQGSEA. The CDR3 loop spans 14 amino acids. V trimming: 8 bases; J trimming: 10 bases; junction bases outside the gene matches: 14. In DNA, the CDR3 is TGCAGCTCTTGGGCTAGCGGGAGCCATGGCGAGCAGTTCTTC. Translated: CSSWASGSHGEQFF.